This TCR beta chain was observed in a study of identical twins. Whole-study findings and limits: Fewer insertions marked abundant cord blood beta clonotypes; young adult naive trended weakly, memory not at all. Researchers reported excess low generation probability among twin-shared out-of-frame alpha sequences.

TCRdb used MiXCR to reprocess the 5' RACE reads, holding one entry per CDR3 protein. The table includes roughly 750,000 distinct CDR3 sequences, around 20% detected once. In germline, CDR1 is SGHRS, CDR2 YFSETQ. Trimming pared 5 bases from V and 4 bases from J, leaving 13 bases between. This CDR3 is 14 amino acids long. To note about this clonotype: Its target is not known.

These same records also appear under a second study, on T cells expressing NK-cell markers. That paper notes: The CD3+CD56-NKG2C+ fraction of four donors was likewise dominated by these clonotypes.

The sequence was obtained from a woman younger than 30 in good health. This rearrangement joins TRBV5-1 to TRBJ2-1; D unclear. What was sequenced was PBMCs. The CDR3 DNA reads as TGCGCCAGCAGACTGCTTAGTGGGTACAATGAGCAGTTCTTC. Amino acid sequence: CASRLLSGYNEQFF.